The 14 T cell receptor beta chains given below trace back to one sample, sequenced in a study of Tregs in tolerant kidney transplant recipients. Clones were read by immunoSEQ multiplex PCR, and TCRdb kept only the in-frame ones, dropping some. This repertoire comprises approximately 49,000 clones; its ten largest clones make up about 0.85%. Sequences were derived from CD4+ T cells from blood, sampled before the transplant. The source of these receptors is a human donor who received a combined kidney and bone marrow transplant.

On this clone itself: Coverage ceases 3 residues before the CDR3 finishes, and the germline J gene fills in the end. J is TRBJ2-7 and V is TRBV20-1, with 8 bases lining up with TRBD2. V was pared by 3 bases and J by 4 bases, with 5 bases of the junction left unmatched. Germline V gene lookup returns CDR1 DFQATT and CDR2 SNEGSKA (reference sequence). This CDR3 contains 13 residues. The sequenced part of the CDR3 DNA is TGCAGTGCTAGTTCGGGAGGGGGATACGAG. This codes for CSASSGGGYE. The full CDR3 is CSASSGGGYEQYF.

Notes on this clone: The missing CDR3 end, 3 residues past where the read stops, is filled in from the germline J gene. The rearrangement joins TRBV7-9 to TRBJ2-3; 8 nucleotides match TRBD2. This CDR3 spans 15 amino acids. J was trimmed by 8 bases and V by 5 bases; bases with no gene match: 12. The germline V gene encodes CDR1 SEHNR and CDR2 FQNEAQ (reference sequence). This CDR3 reads CASSRSGSGVVTQYF. The part of the CDR3 DNA that was read is TGTGCCAGCAGCCGGAGCGGGAGTGGAGTGGTTACG.

On this clone: The CDR3 end is not reached by the read, which stops 3 residues before it; the germline J gene fills it in. This chain links TRBV7-3 with TRBJ2-1; 12 bases line up with TRBD2. J lost 8 bases, V lost 4 bases, and 6 bases had no gene match. Germline V CDR1 and CDR2: SGHTA, FQGTGA. The CDR3 runs 15 residues. CDR3 amino acids: CASSSTSGSLHEQFF. Partial CDR3 DNA: TGTGCCAGCAGCTCGACTAGCGGGAGCCTCCATGAG.

On this clone: The observed sequence ends 3 residues before the CDR3 terminus, with the missing tail filled in from the germline J gene. The rearrangement joins TRBV28 to TRBJ2-1; a possible D gene is TRBD2 (6 bases). V was pared by 5 bases and J by 5 bases, with 16 bases between. Germline-derived CDR1 and CDR2 are MDHEN and SYDVKM. This CDR3 has 15 amino acids. This CDR3 is CASSPPGEDDNEQFF. Incomplete CDR3 DNA: TGTGCCAGCAGTCCCCCGGGGGAGGACGACAATGAG.

With respect to this clone: The read gets to within 3 residues of the CDR3 end, and the germline J gene fills in the rest. The V gene is TRBV30, the J gene TRBJ2-1; 10 bases match TRBD2. The germline V gene has CDR1 GTSNPN and CDR2 SVGIG (reference sequence). Trimming removed 2 bases from V and 7 bases from J; junction bases left unmatched: 8. The length of the CDR3 is 15 residues. Here the CDR3 reads CAWSSIAGGGNEQFF. CDR3 DNA (partial): TGTGCCTGGAGTTCCATAGCGGGAGGTGGAAATGAG.

Notes on this clone: The read falls 3 residues short of the CDR3 end, and the missing part is taken from the germline J gene. The rearrangement links TRBV7-3 to TRBJ2-1, with 10 bases that match TRBD2. V was clipped by 5 bases and J by 8 bases; unmatched bases: 6. CDR1 is SGHTA and CDR2 is FQGTGA in the germline V gene. The CDR3 has 14 residues. The CDR3 bases that were read are TGTGCCAGCAGCAGGGCTAGCGGGAGTGATGAG. Translation gives CASSRASGSDE. The complete CDR3 protein is CASSRASGSDEQFF. Full variable domain (outside the CDR3, taken from reference TRBV7-3 and TRBJ2-1): GAGVSQTPSNKVTEKGKYVELRCDPISGHTALYWYRQSLGQGPEFLIYFQGTGAADDSGLPNDRFFAVRPEGSVSTLKIQRTERGDSAVYLCASSRASGSDEQFFGPGTRLTVL.

A note on this clone: The sequenced fragment ends 3 residues before the CDR3 boundary, so the rest is inferred from the germline J gene. The V and J genes are TRBV19 and TRBJ2-2, with TRBD1 matching 9 bases. Germline CDR1 LNHDA, CDR2 SQIVND (reference sequence). V shed 6 bases and J 7 bases; nucleotides not matched to a gene: 6. This CDR3 comprises 14 residues. The CDR3 sequence is CASSGQGFGGELFF. The CDR3 DNA, read in part, is TGTGCCAGTAGCGGACAGGGGTTCGGCGGGGAG.

For this clone: At one of its ends the junction is not consistent with the germline gene, which may arise from a read error. From the germline J gene comes the end of the CDR3, since the read stops 3 residues before it. The chain is built from TRBV20-1 and TRBJ2-1, with 9 nucleotides matching TRBD2. The germline V gene has CDR1 DFQATT and CDR2 SNEGSKA (reference sequence). The length of the CDR3 is 15 residues. The sequenced part of the CDR3 DNA is TGCAGTGCCAGAGACGGGACTAGCACTTACAATGAG. This encodes CSARDGTSTYNE. The full CDR3 protein is CSARDGTSTYNEQFF.

Remarks on this clone: The DNA ends 3 residues before the CDR3 does, and the rest of the CDR3 is filled in from the germline J gene. The chain joins TRBV5-5 to TRBJ1-1, with D unresolved. Per germline, CDR1 SGHKS and CDR2 YYEKEE (reference sequence). This CDR3 has 14 residues. V was clipped by 0 bases and J by 4 bases, with 10 bases between them. This chain's CDR3 is CASSLDSWPTEAFF. CDR3 DNA (partial): TGTGCCAGCAGCTTGGACAGCTGGCCCACTGAA.

As to this clone: The read ends 3 residues shy of where the CDR3 ends; the end is completed using the germline J gene. The rearrangement joins TRBV4-1 to TRBJ1-4, with 9 bases fitting TRBD1. Germline CDR1 MGHRA, CDR2 YSYEKL. There are 14 residues in the CDR3. After removal of 4 bases from V and 8 bases from J, the junction contained 5 bases not matched to a gene. The CDR3 here is CASSPGQGMEKLFF. The sequenced part of the CDR3 DNA is TGCGCCAGCAGCCCCGGACAGGGGATGGAAAAA.

With regard to this clone: Coverage ceases 3 residues before the CDR3 finishes, and the germline J gene fills in the end. The chain employs TRBV19 and TRBJ2-2; maybe TRBD1 (6 bases). This CDR3 is 15 amino acids long. CDR1 and CDR2 from the germline V gene are LNHDA and SQIVND (reference sequence). V lost 1 base, J lost 1 base, and 7 bases lay in between. The chain's CDR3 is CASSIGQVNTGELFF. The sequenced part of the CDR3 DNA is TGTGCCAGTAGTATAGGACAGGTGAACACCGGGGAG.

Comment on this clone: The read ends 3 residues before the CDR3 terminus; that terminus is restored from the germline J gene. The chain couples TRBV30 to TRBJ1-2; 7 positions agree with TRBD1. Germline lookup yields CDR1 GTSNPN and CDR2 SVGIG (reference sequence). The CDR3 has 13 amino acids. The V and J ends lost 3 bases and 2 bases, in that order; junction bases with no gene match: 3. CDR3 DNA (partial): TGTGCCTGGAGCCTGACAGGGAACTATGGC. It encodes CAWSLTGNYG. The CDR3, in full, reads CAWSLTGNYGYTF.

About this clone: Coverage ceases 3 residues before the CDR3 finishes, and the germline J gene fills in the end. The chain couples TRBV18 to TRBJ2-2, with TRBD2 identical over 10 bases. This CDR3 has 15 amino acids. The V and J ends lost 7 bases and 6 bases, in that order; junction bases with no gene match: 8. Germline CDR1 KGHSH, CDR2 LQKENI. The sequenced part of the CDR3 DNA is TGTGCCAGCTGGCGACTAGCGGGTCCGCCCGGGGAG. This encodes CASWRLAGPPGE. From start to end, the CDR3 is CASWRLAGPPGELFF.

With respect to this clone: Read coverage stops 3 residues before the CDR3 terminus; the germline J gene supplies the remainder. The rearrangement uses TRBV5-1 and TRBJ2-3; 8 positions match TRBD2. J was trimmed by 0 bases and V by 0 bases; bases with no gene match: 9. Germline V lookup: CDR1 SGHRS, CDR2 YFSETQ. The CDR3 consists of 18 residues. The sequenced CDR3 bases are TGCGCCAGCAGCTTGGAATGGGGCGGGGGGCCTAGCACAGATACG. It is translated as CASSLEWGGGPSTDT. The whole CDR3 sequence is CASSLEWGGGPSTDTQYF.